This entry concerns a single TCR beta chain. Its specific antigen is unknown. No qualities accompany the bases; no much larger clone lies one base away. CDR1 is given as SGHNT and CDR2 as YYREEE, both from the germline V gene (reference sequence). There are 16 amino acids in the CDR3, from cysteine to phenylalanine inclusive. Kept here is only the CDR3 DNA, which spans 48 bases and is read in frame from base 1. V is cut by 2 bases and J by 3 bases, and the space between the germline ends is 16 bases. The treatment or condition label of this sample denotes: suppressive antiretroviral therapy. As a nonspecific positive control representing the CD4+ T cell repertoire, cells were stimulated with anti-CD3/anti-CD28 magnetic beads. CD4+ T cells that responded were sorted based on upregulation of both CD40 ligand and CD69. HIV-1-infected adults in whom suppressive ART had been started during chronic infection were enrolled as participants. Participants had undetectable plasma HIV-1 RNA below 50 copies/mL for at least 4 years. To be included, participants needed a CD4+ T cell count above 400 cells/uL and a positive CMV serology. Before stimulation, PBMCs were isolated using density centrifugation and depleted of CD8+ T cells. For around 17 hours, CD8-depleted PBMCs were stimulated with anti-CD28/CD49d costimulation, a CD40-blocking antibody, and enfuvirtide, which was added to prevent new infections. Cell sorting was done on a Beckman Coulter MoFlo Legacy or XDP sorter, and dead cells were excluded with propidium iodide. For samples with more than one million cells, genomic DNA was extracted with the QIAamp DNA Mini Kit, and for all other samples the Quick-DNA Microprep Kit was used.

The immunoSEQ hsTCRB assay version 4, run in survey mode, was used to sequence TCRbeta repertoires from genomic DNA. Genomic DNA was diluted to around 10 ng/uL, using up to 1 ug per sample for TCRbeta sequencing. As for the original processing: TCRbeta data were analyzed in ImmunoSeq Analyzer 3.0, with diversity computed on productive nucleotide rearrangements. The improved Chao index was used to estimate lower-bound TCR diversity, and the Gini coefficient was used to estimate clonality using the Immunarch R package. Different nucleotide rearrangements encoding the same CDR3beta amino acid sequence were treated as distinct clonotypes. Differential abundance analysis identified TCRbeta sequences significantly enriched in antigen-responding cells relative to anti-CD3/anti-CD28-activated cells. GLIPH2 grouped TCRs by predicted peptide-MHC specificity, both within each participant and across combined participant data sets. Here the immuneACCESS table is served through TCRdb, limited to in-frame sequences with V and J called. Missing clones are a known gap in these copies; in checked studies unresolved V genes cover under half, and the rest lacks a known reason. The DNA was the basis for D and trimming; V, J and clone size are from that table. Within this sample are about 43,000 clones, with 80% to 90% of them counted one time only. The top ten clonotypes cover just over 1% of the sample.

This entry belongs to a study of persistence of HIV-infected CD4 T cells (TCRdb year 2020). About the investigation overall: Suppressive ART had been received by participants for a median of about eight years. Peripheral blood samples of up to about 200 mL were collected at multiple time points, except for a couple of participants, who underwent leukapheresis at a single time point. Anti-CD3/anti-CD28 stimulation activated a higher proportion of cells, with a lower memory fraction, than antigen stimulation. CMV- and HIV-1 Gag-responding CD4+ T cells were isolated from ART-treated individuals so that antigen-driven clonal expansion of HIV-1-infected cells could be examined. TCRbeta sequencing assessed the clonality of all cells in each sorted population, while proviral sequencing assessed the clonality of infected cells. For the TCR cluster analysis across participants, fewer than 10 participants were included for CMV and about seven participants for Gag. General findings and caveats noted by the study authors: Bulk TCR analyses could not be limited to the rare CMV-responding cells that actually contained HIV-1 proviruses. Degenerate expanded CDR3beta sequences were enriched in antigen-responding cells, suggesting convergent selection of CD4+ responses to CMV and Gag. A correlation was observed between TCR oligoclonality and proviral oligoclonality within the same sorted populations. Only a small number of individuals took part in the study, and the range of antigens tested was limited. Significantly lower TCRbeta richness was observed in CMV- and Gag-responding cells than in anti-CD3/anti-CD28-responding cells, and higher oligoclonality was observed in CMV-responding cells than in CD3/CD28-stimulated and Gag-responding cells.

The receptor comes from an adult man with HIV who was CMV-seropositive. Sequenced here: CD4+ T cells sorted from PBMCs after approximately 19-hour stimulation, sampled from a patient who received antiretroviral therapy. This specimen's cell subset or site label, interpreted: CD40L+CD69+ CD4 T cells responding to anti-CD3/anti-CD28 beads, representing the overall repertoire. This chain is built from TRBV5-4 and TRBJ2-3, and the D gene may be TRBD1, 6 bases matching. In nucleotide form, the sequence is TGTGCCAGCAGCTTCGAGACAGGTTTTAGGACAGATACGCAGTATTTT. Translated, this gives CASSFETGFRTDTQYF.